A selection of T cell receptor beta chains follows, all from one sample in a study of vaccination and CD4 T cells after COVID-19. Which antigens these TCRs recognize remains unknown. TCRdb reprocessed the PCR reads via MiXCR and lists one record per CDR3 protein. Of approximately 19,000 distinct CDR3 sequences in the sample, 70% to 80% were seen once. Sequencing was carried out using CD4+ T cells from blood, cultured in vitro. Source of these receptors: a human donor who had recovered from COVID-19. The CDR3 runs from the conserved cysteine through the conserved F or W. The D gene is left open where the match is weak. The size field is filled for only some rows; it gives once, few, many or a size class.

d_call	j_call	v_call	clone_size	cdr3_nt	cdr3_aa
-	TRBJ1-1	TRBV6-1	-	TGTGCCAGCAGTGCCTCAAAGAACACTGAAGCTTTCTTT	CASSASKNTEAFF
-	TRBJ1-5	TRBV20-1	-	TGCAGTGCTAGTCTGAGGGGAGGTCAGCCCCAGCATTTT	CSASLRGGQPQHF
-	TRBJ2-3	TRBV6-1	few	TGTGCCAGCAGCTCCCGAGGGGACATAAACACAGATACGCAGTATTTT	CASSSRGDINTDTQYF
TRBD1	TRBJ1-1	TRBV18	-	TGTGCCAGCTCACCACGTGCAGGGGGAAACACTGAAGCTTTCTTT	CASSPRAGGNTEAFF
TRBD1	TRBJ1-1	TRBV28	-	TGTGCCAGCAGCTCCCCCAGGGGGATCACTGAAGCTTTCTTT	CASSSPRGITEAFF
TRBD2	TRBJ2-5	TRBV10-1	few	TGCGCCAGCAGTGATACTAGCGGGAGCCGTGAGACCCAGTACTTC	CASSDTSGSRETQYF
-	TRBJ2-5	TRBV4-2	-	TGTGCCAGCAGCCAAGAGAGGGCAGGCTGGAAAGAGACCCAGTACTTC	CASSQERAGWKETQYF
TRBD2	TRBJ2-5	TRBV20-1	-	TGCAGTGCTAGAGATATGAGCGGGAGGCCCGAGACCCAGTACTTC	CSARDMSGRPETQYF
TRBD1	TRBJ2-4	TRBV6-5	-	TGTGCCAGCAGTTACTCGCAGGGGGCGTGGGCCAAAAACATTCAGTACTTC	CASSYSQGAWAKNIQYF
TRBD2	TRBJ2-5	TRBV11-1	-	TGTGCCAGCAGCCGAGGTCTCTGGCGGGAGAGGGAAGAGACCCAGTACTTC	CASSRGLWREREETQYF
TRBD2	TRBJ2-3	TRBV7-2	few	TGTGCCAGCAGCTTGAGTAGCGGGAGTCGAGATACGCAGTATTTT	CASSLSSGSRDTQYF
TRBD1	TRBJ1-2	TRBV24-1	-	TGTGCCACCAGTGCCCGAGACAGGGGGGATGGCTACACCTTC	CATSARDRGDGYTF
-	TRBJ1-1	TRBV20-1	-	TGCAGTGCTATTTACAGGGAAGCTTTCTTT	CSAIYREAFF
TRBD2	TRBJ2-3	TRBV11-2	-	TGTGCCAGCAGCCCAAGACTAGCGGGAGGGCCCCAAGATACGCAGTATTTT	CASSPRLAGGPQDTQYF
-	TRBJ2-7	TRBV27	-	TGTGCCAGCAGTTCGGGGGTCCTGGGCTCCTACGAGCAGTACTTC	CASSSGVLGSYEQYF
TRBD1	TRBJ1-5	TRBV19	-	TGTGCCAGTCACCAGCGGGGGACAGGGGGCAGCAATCAGCCCCAGCATTTT	CASHQRGTGGSNQPQHF
TRBD1	TRBJ1-5	TRBV10-3	-	TGTGCCATCAGTGAGTCCGGACAGGGGGGTCGGCAGCCCCAGCATTTT	CAISESGQGGRQPQHF
-	TRBJ1-2	TRBV4-1	few	TGCGCCAGCAGCCAAGAGCACGGACAGACAATATATGGCTACACCTTC	CASSQEHGQTIYGYTF